One sample yielded the 2 T cell receptor beta chains listed below, sequenced in a study of blood T cells in healthy people across ages. Then a second PCR, running roughly 7 to 11 cycles, was carried out with a sample-barcoded 5' primer and a J-beta primer mix. TCRdb re-called the 5' RACE reads with MiXCR, one entry per CDR3 protein. The repertoire includes over 700,000 distinct CDR3 sequences, around half of them detected once, and around 40% sits in the top ten. Material: blood. The receptors shown here come from a man of 80 years or more in good health.

The gene calls are TRBV25-1 and TRBJ2-3; tentative D call: TRBD2 (5 bases). In germline, CDR1 is MGHDK, CDR2 SYGVNS. CDR3 size: 16 residues. V lost 3 bases and J lost 1, with 14 bases in between. DNA for the CDR3: TGTGCCAGCAGTGACCCCAGCGGTCTTGGCACAGATACGCAGTATTTT. Encoded protein: CASSDPSGLGTDTQYF.

V usage is TRBV5-1 and J usage is TRBJ2-1, with 8 bases aligning to TRBD2. This CDR3 contains 15 residues. Germline V gene lookup returns CDR1 SGHRS and CDR2 YFSETQ. Unmatched junction bases numbered 7, after V lost 1 base and J lost 7 bases. CDR3 DNA: TGCGCCAGCAGCTTGACTAGCGGTGTAGAAAATGAGCAGTTCTTC. Translated, it gives CASSLTSGVENEQFF. Complete variable domain (other parts from reference TRBV5-1 and TRBJ2-1): KAGVTQTPRYLIKTRGQQVTLSCSPISGHRSVSWYQQTPGQGLQFLFEYFSETQRNKGNFPGRFSGRQFSNSRSEMNVSTLELGDSALYLCASSLTSGVENEQFFGPGTRLTVL.